This T cell receptor (beta chain) comes out of a study of CXCR3-negative and CXCR3-positive naive CD8 T cells. The wider study: Per library, roughly 1.4 +/- 0.3 million reads; about 135 million TRB reads overall.

cDNA libraries for TRB were generated by 5' RACE incorporating UMI labels. Each CDR3 protein gets one entry in TCRdb, which reprocessed the 5' RACE reads and gives no DNA. This table lists approximately 89,000 distinct CDR3 sequences. The authors gated naive CD8+ T cells as CD45RO-CCR7+CD27+CD95-. The study's findings and limits: Comparison of naive CXCR3-negative and CXCR3-positive cells revealed similar TRBV-TRBJ usage, while memory cells differed. The study found more hydrophobic TRB CDR3s in CXCR3-positive naive cells than in CXCR3-negative naive cells.

In regard to this clonotype: No antigen is known for it.

The TCR comes from a human donor in good health. Some clones in this sample may be carry-over from other donors' samples. Sequences were obtained from naive CXCR3+ CD8+ T cells from blood. Noted subset: CD45RO-CCR7+CD27+CD95- naive CD8+ T cells expressing CXCR3 (TNR3+).

This CDR3 reads CSAWAPGRETEAFF. The chain links TRBV20-1 to TRBJ1-1; checking the TCRdb D call of TRBD1 is not possible without DNA. This CDR3 has 14 residues. Looked up from germline, CDR1 is DFQATT and CDR2 is SNEGSKA (reference sequence).